This T cell receptor (beta chain) stems from a study of shared clonotypes between healthy human individuals. Broader study findings: Investigators expected sequencing depth to affect clonotype sharing among donors. Naive subsets generally had larger estimated richness than memory subsets.

The naive CD8 population came from CD45RO-negative cells selected for CCR7, without terminally differentiated effector memory CD45RA+ cells. Donors included only healthy HIV-negative adults lacking recent acute infections or vaccinations. As regards this clone: Antigen specificity is unknown.

Genomic DNA of every subset was divided equally among multiple immunoSEQ plates. The data were produced by immunoSEQ multiplex PCR, yet TCRdb's version contains in-frame clones alone and is incomplete. There are about 2.2 million clones in the sample; roughly 91% occur only once, and around 1.7% lies in the top ten. The V and J ends lost 0 bases and 3 bases respectively, with 12 bases between them. The V gene's germline CDR1 is MNHEY and CDR2 SMNVEV (reference sequence). CDR3 length: 16 amino acids. The sequence derives from a man aged 18 to 29 in good health. Some clones in this sample may be carry-over from other donors' samples. This chain connects TRBV27 to TRBJ1-5; D remains ambiguous. What was sequenced was naive CD8+ T cells from PBMCs. The CDR3 sequence is CASSLSVHRLNQPQHF. In DNA form, the CDR3 reads TGTGCCAGCAGTTTATCGGTCCACCGCCTCAATCAGCCCCAGCATTTT.